The T cell receptor beta chain under discussion was sequenced for a study of regulatory T cells in long-lasting Graves disease. Libraries of TCR beta came from iRepertoire HTBI primers plus Arm-PCR of CDR3 regions. TCRdb reprocessed the multiplex PCR reads with MiXCR, giving one entry per CDR3 protein. Altogether around 450,000 distinct CDR3 sequences are present, about 15% being singletons, with the ten largest covering approximately 7.8%. General observations from the study: Persistent Graves' disease cases displayed lower TCR diversity than newly diagnosed ones. There was favoring of TRBV28, TRBJ1-2 and TRBJ2-5 in persistent disease.

This clonotype was counted between two and nine times. What it binds is unknown. As for time point: newly diagnosed GD, antithyroid drugs for less than 3 months. Scientists built the TCR library using RNA that was extracted from PBMCs. The V end lost 0 bases, the J end lost 1 base, and 9 bases lay between the germline ends. CDR3 size: 14 residues. Per germline, CDR1 GTSNPN and CDR2 SVGIG (reference sequence). A further study also used this sample, focusing on T cells in Graves' hyperthyroidism and ophthalmopathy.

The sequence was obtained from a woman between 40 and 55 years old with Graves disease. This specimen consisted of peripheral blood mononuclear cells (PBMCs), obtained at new diagnosis, from a patient treated with antithyroid drugs. V gene TRBV30 combines with J gene TRBJ1-1; D is undetermined. In DNA, the CDR3 is TGTGCCTGGAGTGTACTGCATAAGAACACTGAAGCTTTCTTT. It yields the protein CAWSVLHKNTEAFF.